These T cell receptor beta chains were read from a single sample in a study of blood T cell repertoires in COVID-19. This table comes from immunoSEQ multiplex PCR, and its TCRdb copy is limited to in-frame clones, with some not included. The sample lists 88,000 or so clones, 79% occurring once. The specimen sequenced was peripheral blood. These receptors were collected from a human donor in a cohort sampled during active COVID-19. Both conserved end residues are part of each CDR3. Each record gives: D gene, V gene, J gene, clone size, CDR3 length, CDR3 DNA, CDR3 protein. D genes are given only for firm matches. Clone size is shown for a subset of rows, as once, few, many or a class of expanded clone.

>NA|TRBV5-4|TRBJ1-1|once|14
TGTGCCAGCAGCGTGGGACAAATGAACACTGAAGCTTTCTTT
CASSVGQMNTEAFF
>NA|TRBV7-9|TRBJ2-1|NA|15
TGTGCCAGCAGCTTAAGCGCAAGCTCCTACAATGAGCAGTTCTTC
CASSLSASSYNEQFF
>NA|TRBV2|TRBJ2-7|few|13
TGTGCCAGCACGAGAGACAGGACCTACGAGCAGTACTTC
CASTRDRTYEQYF
>NA|TRBV7-9|TRBJ1-1|NA|13
TGTGCCAGCAGCCTGAACATGGACACTGAAGCTTTCTTT
CASSLNMDTEAFF
>NA|TRBV4-2|TRBJ2-1|NA|17
TGTGCCAGCAGCCAAGTTGGGGGGGGCGGGACTTGGAATGAGCAGTTCTTC
CASSQVGGGGTWNEQFF
>NA|TRBV5-1|TRBJ2-1|NA|16
TGCGCCAGCAGCTTTATCGGGGCAGGGGAGTACAATGAGCAGTTCTTC
CASSFIGAGEYNEQFF
>NA|TRBV6-6|TRBJ2-2|few|15
TGTGCCAGCACCAGGGACACAGAGAACACCGGGGAGCTGTTTTTT
CASTRDTENTGELFF
>NA|TRBV27|TRBJ2-7|NA|15
TGTGCCAGCTCCCGCGGGGGCGCGATTCCCTACGAGCAGTACTTC
CASSRGGAIPYEQYF
>TRBD2|TRBV19|TRBJ2-1|NA|17
TGTGCCAGTAGTATAACGGGACTAGCGGGAGCAGCGGTTGAGCAGTTCTTC
CASSITGLAGAAVEQFF
>NA|TRBV2|TRBJ1-1|few|12
TGTGCCAGCAGTGTTGAGGAACAGGGCGTTTTCTTT
CASSVEEQGVFF
>TRBD1|TRBV7-6|TRBJ2-3|NA|15
TGTGCCAGCAGCCCGGCGCAGGGGGTTGCAGATACGCAGTATTTT
CASSPAQGVADTQYF
>TRBD2|TRBV10-2|TRBJ2-7|once|16
TGCGCCAGCAGTGACGTTACTAGCGGGATAAACTACGAGCAGTACTTC
CASSDVTSGINYEQYF
>NA|TRBV6-2/TRBV6-3|TRBJ1-4|NA|15
TGTGCCAGCAGTCCACCGGGAGAGGGAGTTGAAAAACTGTTTTTT
CASSPPGEGVEKLFF
>NA|TRBV5-1|TRBJ2-3|NA|15
TGCGCCAGCAGCTTGGAGCTTGGGGGGACAGATACGCAGTATTTT
CASSLELGGTDTQYF
>TRBD2|TRBV14|TRBJ2-3|NA|16
TGTGCCAGCAGCAAATTAGCGGGAGGGGCCACAGATACGCAGTATTTT
CASSKLAGGATDTQYF
>NA|TRBV12-5|TRBJ1-4|once|13
TGTGCTAGTGGTTTGGCCGCTAATGAAAAACTGTTTTTT
CASGLAANEKLFF
>NA|TRBV6-5|TRBJ1-2|NA|13
TGTGCCAGCAGTACCGGGGTTGGCTATGGCTACACCTTC
CASSTGVGYGYTF
>NA|TRBV5-1|TRBJ2-7|NA|16
TGCGCCAGCAGCCTAGCACCGGGACACGACGCCTCCGAGCAGTACTTC
CASSLAPGHDASEQYF
>NA|TRBV27|TRBJ2-5|NA|13
TGTGCCAGCAGTTTAGGGGGACTGGAGACCCAGTACTTC
CASSLGGLETQYF
>NA|TRBV2|TRBJ1-2|NA|14
TGTGCCAGCAGGCTGGACATGGTAAACTATGGCTACACCTTC
CASRLDMVNYGYTF
>TRBD2|TRBV6-2/TRBV6-3|TRBJ2-1|NA|15
TGTGCCAGCAGCCAAGGGACTAGCGAAGGGATAGAGCAGTTCTTC
CASSQGTSEGIEQFF
>NA|TRBV24-1|TRBJ2-1|once|18
TGTGCCACCAGTGATTTGAAGGCCCGGGACTCCACCTACAATGAGCAGTTCTTC
CATSDLKARDSTYNEQFF
>TRBD2|TRBV18|TRBJ2-3|NA|17
TGTGCCAGCTCACCACCCCTTCTAGCGGAAAGCACAGATACGCAGTATTTT
CASSPPLLAESTDTQYF
>NA|TRBV12-5|TRBJ2-5|NA|16
TGTGCTAGTGGTTTTCGCGCGGGACAGCTGGAAGAGACCCAGTACTTC
CASGFRAGQLEETQYF
>NA|TRBV19|TRBJ2-7|once|15
TGTGCCAGTAGCCGGCCAACAGGGAACACCTACGAGCAGTACTTC
CASSRPTGNTYEQYF
>NA|TRBV19|TRBJ2-7|NA|14
TGTGCCAGTAGTATATCGGACAACTCCTACGAGCAGTACTTC
CASSISDNSYEQYF
>NA|TRBV6-6|TRBJ1-1|NA|14
TGTGCCAGCACCCCCGGGGATTCGGCCACTGAAGCTTTCTTT
CASTPGDSATEAFF
>TRBD2|TRBV4-3|TRBJ2-3|NA|22
TGCGCCAGCAGCCAACGGATTAGACAGGGACTAGCGGGACCTGGGGGGACAGATACGCAGTATTTT
CASSQRIRQGLAGPGGTDTQYF
>TRBD1|TRBV30|TRBJ1-5|once|22
TGTGCCTGGAGTCTACAGGAGGACGGGACAGGCCAACTGTCAGATAGCAATCAGCCCCAGCATTTT
CAWSLQEDGTGQLSDSNQPQHF
>NA|TRBV11-2|TRBJ2-2|NA|13
TGTGCCAGCAGCCAGCAGGGATCCGGGGAGCTGTTTTTT
CASSQQGSGELFF
>TRBD2|TRBV15|TRBJ2-7|NA|16
TGTGCCACCAGCAGAGTCCAGACTAGCGGGAGGAACGAGCAGTACTTC
CATSRVQTSGRNEQYF
>NA|TRBV19|TRBJ2-1|NA|13
TGTGCCAGTAGTCCTACCCTTAACAATGAGCAGTTCTTC
CASSPTLNNEQFF
>TRBD1|TRBV19|TRBJ1-1|NA|14
TGTGCCAGTAGTCCAGGGGGCTGGAACACTGAAGCTTTCTTT
CASSPGGWNTEAFF